Each of the 11 T cell receptor beta chains below was sequenced from the same sample in a study of T-cell reconstitution after alpha-beta-depleted transplantation in children. Researchers prepared the TCRbeta library using unique molecular identifiers, the study reports. In TCRdb, the PCR reads were re-called with MiXCR into one record per CDR3 protein. Among about 610,000 distinct CDR3 sequences listed, roughly a tenth were seen once. Sequencing was performed on PBMCs from the stem cell graft donor, taken from the stem cell graft. These receptors came from a human donor who donated a stem cell graft to a child with acute myeloid leukemia.

This clonotype was seen a few times. The gene calls are TRBV7-2 and TRBJ2-5, with D possibly being TRBD1 or TRBD2 (5 bases each). This CDR3 is 15 amino acids long. V lost 4 bases, J lost 2 bases, and 14 bases lay in between. Germline V gene lookup returns CDR1 SGHTA and CDR2 FQGNSA. The CDR3 sequence: CASSSSGTGQETQYF. As DNA, the CDR3 is TGTGCCAGCAGCTCCTCCGGGACGGGACAAGAGACCCAGTACTTC. The full variable domain, in which reference TRBV7-2 and TRBJ2-5 provide the parts outside the CDR3, is GAGVSQSPSNKVTEKGKDVELRCDPISGHTALYWYRQSLGQGLEFLIYFQGNSAPDKSGLPSDRFSAERTGGSVSTLTIQRTQQEDSAVYLCASSSSGTGQETQYFGPGTRLLVL.

The CDR3 loop reads CASSTQGGTTYEQYF. The CDR3 DNA reads TGTGCCAGCAGTACCCAGGGGGGCACCACCTACGAGCAGTACTTC. This chain joins TRBV12-3 or TRBV12-4 and TRBJ2-7; D possibly corresponds to TRBD1 (7 bases). Trimming shortened V by 5 bases and J by 2 bases, and 16 bases separated the two germline ends. The CDR3 sequence is 15 residues long.

This clonotype appeared a few times. The V gene is TRBV7-8, the J gene TRBJ2-7; D possibly corresponds to TRBD2 (6 bases). Trimming removed 5 bases from V and 0 bases from J, with 20 bases in between. The CDR3 extends over 17 amino acids. The germline CDR1 and CDR2 sequences are SGHVS and FQNEAQ. The CDR3 protein is CASSTNLGGGNSYEQYF. The CDR3 DNA follows: TGTGCCAGCAGCACTAACCTAGGAGGCGGGAACTCCTACGAGCAGTACTTC. Full variable domain (remainder filled in from reference TRBV7-8 and TRBJ2-7): GAGVSQSPRYKVAKRGQDVALRCDPISGHVSLFWYQQALGQGPEFLTYFQNEAQLDKSGLPSDRFFAERPEGSVSTLKIQRTQQEDSAVYLCASSTNLGGGNSYEQYFGPGTRLTVT.

This clonotype occurred many times. The gene calls are TRBV7-2 and TRBJ2-1, with D possibly TRBD2 on 6 matching bases. Germline V gene lookup returns CDR1 SGHTA and CDR2 FQGNSA. The CDR3 length is 15 residues. Deletions cut 5 bases from V and 0 bases from J, with 11 bases between. CDR3 nucleotides: TGTGCCAGCAGCCCCCGGACTAACTCCTACAATGAGCAGTTCTTC. Translation gives CASSPRTNSYNEQFF.

The chain links TRBV4-2 to TRBJ2-3; D ambiguous. In germline, CDR1 is LGHNA, CDR2 YNFKEQ. V was shortened by 1 base and J by 5 bases, with 10 bases between the two germline ends. The CDR3 has 14 residues. CDR3 in DNA: TGTGCCAGCAGCCAAGGGACCCCCGGAGATACGCAGTATTTT. Its protein is CASSQGTPGDTQYF.

This chain joins TRBV4-3 and TRBJ2-7; TRBD2 is a possible D gene (6 bases). This CDR3 contains 16 residues. Germline loops: CDR1 LGHNA, CDR2 YSLEER. Trimming pared 1 base from V and 2 bases from J, leaving 15 bases between. The CDR3 DNA reads TGCGCCAGCAGCCAAGTAAGTAGCGGAGGACCCTACGAGCAGTACTTC. It encodes CASSQVSSGGPYEQYF.

The J gene is TRBJ2-3, the V gene TRBV30; weak D call: TRBD1 (5 bases). V was cut by 4 bases and J by 6 bases, with 8 bases left in between. CDR3 length: 11 residues. Germline CDR1 GTSNPN, CDR2 SVGIG (reference sequence). The CDR3 DNA follows: TGTGCCTGGACAGGGATGGATACGCAGTATTTT. Translation: CAWTGMDTQYF.

The V and J genes are TRBV29-1 and TRBJ2-3; TRBD1 agrees at 9 bases. There are 13 residues in the CDR3. J gave up 6 bases and V 5 bases, and 6 bases lay outside the gene matches. Germline lookup yields CDR1 SQVTM and CDR2 ANQGSEA. In nucleotides, the CDR3 is TGCAGCGTTTACCCACAGGGGGCGGATACGCAGTATTTT. This gives the protein CSVYPQGADTQYF.

Many counts were recorded for this clonotype. The rearrangement joins TRBV12-3 or TRBV12-4 to TRBJ1-2; maybe TRBD1 (5 bases). This CDR3 is 13 amino acids long. V was shortened by 6 bases and J by 7 bases, with 15 bases between the two germline ends. CDR3 protein: CASSVKPGGGYTF. Written as DNA, the CDR3 is TGTGCCAGCAGCGTAAAGCCTGGGGGTGGCTACACCTTC.

As for this clonotype: A read error may be the cause here, since a much bigger clone is one base away. V and J are TRBV7-2 and TRBJ1-2; TRBD1 might be the D (6 bases). Per the germline V gene, CDR1 is SGHTA and CDR2 is FQGNSA. V lost 4 bases and J 2 bases, leaving 11 bases between the germline ends. This CDR3 has 14 amino acids. In nucleotides, the CDR3 is TGTGCCAGCAGCTCCCCGGGGGGCAACTATGGCTACACCTTC. Translation gives CASSSPGGNYGYTF.

The chain recombines TRBV7-2 with TRBJ2-7; a possible D gene is TRBD2 (6 bases). The CDR3 length is 15 residues. V was trimmed by 1 base and J by 6 bases, leaving 16 bases between them. CDR1 is SGHTA and CDR2 is FQGNSA in the germline V gene. CDR3 loop: CASSLGLGVASEQYF. The CDR3 DNA reads TGTGCCAGCAGCTTAGGACTAGGAGTCGCGAGCGAGCAGTACTTC. The whole variable domain, filled in from reference TRBV7-2 and TRBJ2-7, reads GAGVSQSPSNKVTEKGKDVELRCDPISGHTALYWYRQSLGQGLEFLIYFQGNSAPDKSGLPSDRFSAERTGGSVSTLTIQRTQQEDSAVYLCASSLGLGVASEQYFGPGTRLTVT.